This TCR beta chain was identified in a study of blood T cell repertoires in COVID-19 (dated by TCRdb to the early 2020s). Regarding the complete study: Samples from collaborators originated in the United States, Italy and Spain and spanned both the acute and convalescent phases of COVID-19. The repertoires were made available in a free public database intended to serve as a resource for research on the immune response to SARS-CoV-2. Sample metadata almost always included a de-identified subject ID, COVID-19 status, age in years and sex. The prospective study material was composed of cDNA or gDNA derived from T cells, B-cell-depleted T cells, or PBMCs. Samples came from the ongoing ImmuneRACE study (first 160 participants) plus 1,254 subjects from 6 global collaborators. Where available, HLA class I and class II types were taken from metadata supplied by the sample provider and were not determined by assay-based typing. Subjects who had been exposed to COVID-19, were actively infected with it, or had recovered from it provided the deeply sampled blood TCRbeta repertoires that made up the dataset.

TCRbeta CDR3 regions were amplified from genomic DNA using the immunoSEQ Assay, a bias-controlled multiplex PCR. On the authors' methods: The number of nucleated cells in each sample was estimated by amplification of reference gene primers within the assay. To quantify the absolute abundance of each unique TCRbeta CDR3 rearrangement, sequence reads were collapsed and filtered. For each sample, productive Simpson clonality was calculated as the square root of Simpson's diversity index over productive rearrangements. The table comes from immuneACCESS by way of TCRdb, which keeps in-frame sequences with V and J called. Part of the clones is missing from these tables; in studies checked, under half for an unresolved V gene and the rest for unknown reasons. Clone size and the V and J calls come from that table; the DNA yielded D and trimming. The sample table lists a few hundred thousand clones, roughly 80% of them with a count of one. The ten biggest clones cover 3% to 3.5% of the sample.

Findings and caveats that apply to the study as a whole: How much clinical and demographic metadata was included differed by source and by participant, and the metadata was provided uncurated.

Another Seattle source contributed samples from volunteer blood donors who had recovered from COVID-19. Each collaborating institution followed its own protocols to collect whole blood in K2EDTA tubes. For TCRbeta analysis, collaborators shipped samples as frozen whole blood, isolated PBMCs, or DNA extracted from either of those sample types. Worth noting for this clone: There is no known antigen for this receptor. No qualities accompany the bases; no much larger clone lies one base away.

The CDR3 starts with the cysteine, ends with the phenylalanine, and has 14 residues. The only DNA kept is the CDR3, 42 bases in frame from the first base. V sheds 8 bases and J sheds 9 bases, leaving 17 bases between their ends. The germline V gene gives CDR1 as MRHNA and CDR2 as SNTAGT. The chain is assembled from TRBV6-4 and TRBJ1-6; the D segment cannot be called with confidence. This TCR was recovered from a woman under 40 who had recovered from COVID-19. The sequencing sample was made of peripheral blood. DNA sequence: TGTGCCAGCTCATCCTTGGCGGGCCTTTCACCCCTCCACTTT. It is translated as CASSSLAGLSPLHF.